The table lists the clone carrying this T cell receptor beta chain with a count of one. V lost 5 bases and J lost 2, with 9 bases in between. Germline assignment: CDR1 SQVTM and CDR2 ANQGSEA. The CDR3 totals 12 residues. This sample is drawn from a study of cytomegalovirus exposure and HLA in healthy donors. The PCR made use of 60 Vbeta and 13 Jbeta primers. Libraries were prepared by immunoSEQ multiplex PCR; TCRdb keeps only in-frame clonotypes and omits some of them. The repertoire holds around 120,000 clones, with 63% as singletons. The TCR was taken from a man aged 40-50 years in good health and CMV-seropositive. The rearrangement uses TRBV29-1 and TRBJ1-1; D call uncertain. Sequenced material: PBMCs. The CDR3 nucleotides are TGCAGCGTTACTGGAGACAACACTGAAGCTTTCTTT. It encodes CSVTGDNTEAFF.